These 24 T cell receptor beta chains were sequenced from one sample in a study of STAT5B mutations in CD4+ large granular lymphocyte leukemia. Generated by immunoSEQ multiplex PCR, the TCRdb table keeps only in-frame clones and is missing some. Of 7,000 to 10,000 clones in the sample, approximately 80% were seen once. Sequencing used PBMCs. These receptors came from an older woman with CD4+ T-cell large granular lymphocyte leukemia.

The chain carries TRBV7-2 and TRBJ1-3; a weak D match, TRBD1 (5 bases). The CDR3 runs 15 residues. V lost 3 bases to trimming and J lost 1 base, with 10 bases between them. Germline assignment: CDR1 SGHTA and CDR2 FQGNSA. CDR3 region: CASSFAQGSGNTIYF. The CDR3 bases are TGTGCCAGCAGCTTTGCCCAGGGATCTGGAAACACCATATATTTT.

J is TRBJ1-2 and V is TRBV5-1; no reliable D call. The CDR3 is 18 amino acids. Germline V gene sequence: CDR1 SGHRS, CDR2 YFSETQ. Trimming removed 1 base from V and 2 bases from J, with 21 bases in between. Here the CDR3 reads CASSLSSFSHGPNYGYTF. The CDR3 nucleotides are TGCGCCAGCAGCTTGTCGTCTTTCTCTCACGGACCAAACTATGGCTACACCTTC.

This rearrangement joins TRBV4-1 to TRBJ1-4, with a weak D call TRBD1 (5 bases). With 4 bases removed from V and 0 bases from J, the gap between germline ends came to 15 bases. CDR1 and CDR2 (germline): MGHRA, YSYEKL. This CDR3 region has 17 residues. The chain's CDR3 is CASSPVGTQSTNEKLFF. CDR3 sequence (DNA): TGCGCCAGCAGCCCAGTCGGGACCCAATCAACTAATGAAAAACTGTTTTTT.

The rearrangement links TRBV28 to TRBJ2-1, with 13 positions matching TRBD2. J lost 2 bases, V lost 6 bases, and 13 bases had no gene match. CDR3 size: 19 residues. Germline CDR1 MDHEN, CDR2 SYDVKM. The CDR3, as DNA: TGTGCCAGCAGCCCTTACTCGACTAGCGGGAGGACCACCTACAATGAGCAGTTCTTC. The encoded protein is CASSPYSTSGRTTYNEQFF.

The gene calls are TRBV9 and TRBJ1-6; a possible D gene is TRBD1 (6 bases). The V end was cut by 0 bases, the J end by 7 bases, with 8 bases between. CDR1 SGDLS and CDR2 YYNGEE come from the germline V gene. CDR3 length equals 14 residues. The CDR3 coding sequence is TGTGCCAGCAGCGTAGTTGACAGGAATTCACCCCTCCACTTT. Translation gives CASSVVDRNSPLHF. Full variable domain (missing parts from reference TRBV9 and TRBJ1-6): DSGVTQTPKHLITATGQRVTLRCSPRSGDLSVYWYQQSLDQGLQFLIQYYNGEERAKGNILERFSAQQFPDLHSELNLSSLELGDSALYFCASSVVDRNSPLHFGNGTRLTVT.

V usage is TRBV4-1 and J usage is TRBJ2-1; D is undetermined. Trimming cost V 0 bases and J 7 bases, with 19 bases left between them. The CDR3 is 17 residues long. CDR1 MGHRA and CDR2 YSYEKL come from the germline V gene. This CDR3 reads CASSQDILFAERNEQFF. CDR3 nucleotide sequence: TGCGCCAGCAGCCAAGATATTTTGTTTGCGGAGAGGAATGAGCAGTTCTTC.

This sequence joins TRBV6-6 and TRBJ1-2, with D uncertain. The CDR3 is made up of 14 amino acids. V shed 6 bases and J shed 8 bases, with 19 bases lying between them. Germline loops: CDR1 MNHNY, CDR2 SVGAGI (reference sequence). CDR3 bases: TGTGCCAGCAGCCGCGGGTGGGAGAAGGACGGCTACACCTTC. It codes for CASSRGWEKDGYTF.

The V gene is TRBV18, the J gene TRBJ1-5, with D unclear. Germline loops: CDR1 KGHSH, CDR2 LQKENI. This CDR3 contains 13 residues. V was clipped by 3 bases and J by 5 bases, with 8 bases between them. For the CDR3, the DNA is TGTGCCAGCTCACCTTCCAGCCATCAGCCCCAGCATTTT. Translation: CASSPSSHQPQHF.

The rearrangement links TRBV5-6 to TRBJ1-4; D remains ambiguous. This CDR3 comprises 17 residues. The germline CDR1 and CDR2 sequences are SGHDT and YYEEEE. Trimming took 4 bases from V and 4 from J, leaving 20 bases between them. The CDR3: CASSPSPEGTINEKLFF. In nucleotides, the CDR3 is TGTGCCAGCAGCCCCAGCCCGGAGGGAACAATTAATGAAAAACTGTTTTTT.

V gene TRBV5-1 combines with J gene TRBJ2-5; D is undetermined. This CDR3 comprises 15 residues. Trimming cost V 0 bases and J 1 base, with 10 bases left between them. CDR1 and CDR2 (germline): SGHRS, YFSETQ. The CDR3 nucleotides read TGCGCCAGCAGCTTGGGTTACGGAACCCAAGAGACCCAGTACTTC. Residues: CASSLGYGTQETQYF. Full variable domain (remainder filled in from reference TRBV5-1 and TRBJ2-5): KAGVTQTPRYLIKTRGQQVTLSCSPISGHRSVSWYQQTPGQGLQFLFEYFSETQRNKGNFPGRFSGRQFSNSRSEMNVSTLELGDSALYLCASSLGYGTQETQYFGPGTRLLVL.

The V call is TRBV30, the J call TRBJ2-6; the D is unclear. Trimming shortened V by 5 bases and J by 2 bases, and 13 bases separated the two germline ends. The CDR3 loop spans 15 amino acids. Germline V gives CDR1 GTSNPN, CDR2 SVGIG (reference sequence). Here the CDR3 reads CAWSGDPAGANVLTF. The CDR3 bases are TGTGCCTGGTCCGGCGATCCGGCTGGGGCCAACGTCCTGACTTTC.

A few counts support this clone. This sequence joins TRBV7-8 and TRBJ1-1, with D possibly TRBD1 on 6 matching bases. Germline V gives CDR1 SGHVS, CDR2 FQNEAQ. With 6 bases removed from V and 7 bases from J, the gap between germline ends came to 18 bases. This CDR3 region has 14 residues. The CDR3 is CASSYGQTFFEAFF. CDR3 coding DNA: TGTGCCAGCAGTTATGGACAGACTTTCTTTGAAGCTTTCTTT.

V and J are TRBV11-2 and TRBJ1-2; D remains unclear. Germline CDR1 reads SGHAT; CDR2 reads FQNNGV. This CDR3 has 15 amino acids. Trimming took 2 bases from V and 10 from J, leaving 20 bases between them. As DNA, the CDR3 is TGTGCCAGCAGCTTATTTAAAAGTCGGGTCGAGAACTACACCTTC. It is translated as CASSLFKSRVENYTF. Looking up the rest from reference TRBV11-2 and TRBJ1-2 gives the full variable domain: EAGVAQSPRYKIIEKRQSVAFWCNPISGHATLYWYQQILGQGPKLLIQFQNNGVVDDSQLPKDRFSAERLKGVDSTLKIQPAKLEDSAVYLCASSLFKSRVENYTFGSGTRLTVV.

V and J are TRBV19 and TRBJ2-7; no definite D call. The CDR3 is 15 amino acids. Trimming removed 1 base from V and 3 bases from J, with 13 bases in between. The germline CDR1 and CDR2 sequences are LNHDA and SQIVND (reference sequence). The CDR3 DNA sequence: TGTGCCAGTAGTATAGTATCTGGAGTTGACTACGAGCAGTACTTC. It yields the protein CASSIVSGVDYEQYF.

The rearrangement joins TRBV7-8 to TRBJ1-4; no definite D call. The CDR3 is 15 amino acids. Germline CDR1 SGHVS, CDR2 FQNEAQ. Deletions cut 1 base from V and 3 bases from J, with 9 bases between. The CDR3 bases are TGTGCCAGCAGCTTAGAACCTGCATCTAATGAAAAACTGTTTTTT. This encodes CASSLEPASNEKLFF.

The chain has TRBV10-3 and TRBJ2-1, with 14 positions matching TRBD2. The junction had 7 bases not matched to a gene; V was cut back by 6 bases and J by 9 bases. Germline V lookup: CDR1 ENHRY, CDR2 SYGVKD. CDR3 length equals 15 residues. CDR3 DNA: TGTGCCATCAGCGCAGGGACTAGCGGGAGTCTTGAGCAGTTCTTC. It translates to CAISAGTSGSLEQFF.

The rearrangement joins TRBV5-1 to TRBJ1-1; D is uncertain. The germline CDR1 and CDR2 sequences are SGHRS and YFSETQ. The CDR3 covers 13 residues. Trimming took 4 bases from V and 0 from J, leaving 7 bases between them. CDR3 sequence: CASSATLNTEAFF. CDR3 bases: TGCGCCAGCAGCGCGACACTGAACACTGAAGCTTTCTTT.

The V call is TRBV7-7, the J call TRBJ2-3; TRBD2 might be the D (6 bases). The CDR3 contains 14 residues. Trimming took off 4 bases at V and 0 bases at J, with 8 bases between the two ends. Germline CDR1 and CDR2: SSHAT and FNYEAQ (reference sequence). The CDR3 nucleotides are TGTGCCAGCAGCTCCGGGACTAGCACAGATACGCAGTATTTT. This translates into CASSSGTSTDTQYF.

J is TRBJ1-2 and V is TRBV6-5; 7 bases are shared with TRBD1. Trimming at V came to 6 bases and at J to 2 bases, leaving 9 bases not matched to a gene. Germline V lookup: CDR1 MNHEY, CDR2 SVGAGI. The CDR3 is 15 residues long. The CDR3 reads CASSRPGQRNYGYTF. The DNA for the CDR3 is TGTGCCAGCAGCCGCCCGGGACAGCGGAACTATGGCTACACCTTC.

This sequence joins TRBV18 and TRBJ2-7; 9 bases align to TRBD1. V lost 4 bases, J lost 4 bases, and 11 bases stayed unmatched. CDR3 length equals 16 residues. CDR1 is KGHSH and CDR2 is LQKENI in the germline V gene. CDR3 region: CASSRYRGLPGYEQYF. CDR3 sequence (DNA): TGTGCCAGCTCACGCTACAGGGGGCTCCCCGGGTACGAGCAGTACTTC.

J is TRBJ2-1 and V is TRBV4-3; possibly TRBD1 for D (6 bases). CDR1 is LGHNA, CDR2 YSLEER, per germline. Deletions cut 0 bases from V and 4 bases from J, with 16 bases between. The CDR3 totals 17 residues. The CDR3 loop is CASSQDGGLGVYNEQFF. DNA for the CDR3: TGCGCCAGCAGCCAAGATGGGGGCCTGGGAGTTTACAATGAGCAGTTCTTC.

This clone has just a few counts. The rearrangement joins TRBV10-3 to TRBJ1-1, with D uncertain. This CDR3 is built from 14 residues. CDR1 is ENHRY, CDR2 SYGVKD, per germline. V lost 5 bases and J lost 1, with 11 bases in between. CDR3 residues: CAISLRGPNTEAFF. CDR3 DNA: TGTGCCATCAGTCTCAGAGGCCCGAACACTGAAGCTTTCTTT.

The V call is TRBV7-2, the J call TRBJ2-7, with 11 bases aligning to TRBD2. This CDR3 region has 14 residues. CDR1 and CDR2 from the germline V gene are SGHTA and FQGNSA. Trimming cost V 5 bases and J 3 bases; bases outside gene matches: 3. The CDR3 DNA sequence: TGTGCCAGCAGCAGGCTAGCGGGAGGCTACGAGCAGTACTTC. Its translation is CASSRLAGGYEQYF.

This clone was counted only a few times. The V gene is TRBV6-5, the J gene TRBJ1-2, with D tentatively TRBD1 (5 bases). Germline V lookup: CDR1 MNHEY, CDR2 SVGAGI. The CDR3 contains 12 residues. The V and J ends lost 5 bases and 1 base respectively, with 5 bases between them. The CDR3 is CASSQGNYGYTF. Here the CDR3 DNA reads TGTGCCAGCAGTCAGGGTAACTATGGCTACACCTTC.